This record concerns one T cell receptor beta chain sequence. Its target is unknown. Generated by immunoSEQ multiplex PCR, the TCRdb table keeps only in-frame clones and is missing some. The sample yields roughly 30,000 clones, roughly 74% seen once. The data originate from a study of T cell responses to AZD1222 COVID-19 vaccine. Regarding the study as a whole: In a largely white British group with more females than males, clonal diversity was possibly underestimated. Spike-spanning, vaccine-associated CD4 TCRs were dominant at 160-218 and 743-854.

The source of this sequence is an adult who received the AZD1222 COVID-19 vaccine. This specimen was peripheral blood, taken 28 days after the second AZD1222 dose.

CDR3 loop: CASSLNSGGRDTQYF. The CDR3 DNA is TGTGCCAGCAGCTTAAATAGCGGGGGAAGGGATACGCAGTATTTT. The chain has TRBV7-3 and TRBJ2-3, with TRBD2 matching 9 bases. V dropped 1 base and J dropped 6; count of bases not matched to a gene: 5. Germline values: CDR1 SGHTA, CDR2 FQGTGA. CDR3 size: 15 residues.